Presented here are 17 T cell receptor beta chains from one specimen sequenced in a study of spatial heterogeneity in lung cancer. One entry per CDR3 protein, called by TCRdb with MiXCR from the 5' RACE reads. The sample consists of about 23,000 distinct CDR3 sequences, approximately 4.7% of them appearing once. Time point noted: sample taken at primary tumor resection. Sequences were derived from PBMCs, sampled at surgery. These receptors were collected from a male donor with early-stage non-small cell lung cancer.

This clonotype was recorded at least ten times. The chain has TRBV6-5 and TRBJ2-5; 9 bases are a match to TRBD2. CDR1 MNHEY and CDR2 SVGAGI come from the germline V gene. Trimming took 8 bases from V and 5 from J; bases not matched to a gene: 6. The CDR3 consists of 13 residues. The DNA for the CDR3 is TGTGCCAGCCGGACTAGCGCGGGGGAGACCCAGTACTTC. Its translation is CASRTSAGETQYF.

There are many counts of this clonotype. The chain has TRBV30 and TRBJ1-5, with a tentative D call TRBD1 (5 bases). The CDR3 is made up of 13 amino acids. Trimming took 1 base from V and 9 from J, leaving 13 bases between them. Germline lookup yields CDR1 GTSNPN and CDR2 SVGIG (reference sequence). Here the CDR3 DNA reads TGTGCCTGGAGTGCTGGGGGAGGCATGCCCCAGCATTTT. As protein: CAWSAGGGMPQHF.

This clonotype was seen at least ten times. The CDR3 here is CSARESRVSNPKQYF. CDR3 coding DNA: TGCAGTGCTAGAGAGTCGCGGGTCTCCAATCCCAAGCAGTACTTC. The chain links TRBV20-1 to TRBJ2-7; the D gene is possibly TRBD2 (5 bases). CDR1 and CDR2 from the germline V gene are DFQATT and SNEGSKA (reference sequence). With 0 bases removed from V and 8 bases from J, the gap between germline ends came to 20 bases. The CDR3 runs to 15 residues.

V and J are TRBV6-5 and TRBJ2-7; perhaps TRBD2 as D (6 bases). Trimming removed 4 bases from V and 8 bases from J, with 15 bases in between. CDR1 and CDR2 (germline): MNHEY, SVGAGI. The CDR3 has 13 residues. CDR3 sequence (DNA): TGTGCCAGCAGTTTACAGGATGCGGGACAGCAGTACTTC. It translates to CASSLQDAGQQYF.

This clonotype was seen repeatedly, ten times or more. The chain uses TRBV3-1 and TRBJ2-3; D perhaps matches TRBD2 (5 bases). The ends were cut back, 0 bases at V and 0 bases at J, with 7 bases in the middle. The germline CDR1 and CDR2 sequences are LGHDT and YNNKEL (reference sequence). The CDR3 loop spans 15 amino acids. CDR3 sequence reads: CASSQERVSTDTQYF. DNA for the CDR3: TGTGCCAGCAGCCAAGAGAGGGTTAGCACAGATACGCAGTATTTT.

Sample share makes this clonotype medium-sized. V is TRBV6-5 and J is TRBJ1-6; 8 bases map to TRBD1. Losses at the gene ends were 6 bases for V and 7 bases for J; bases not matched to a gene: 8. The CDR3 has 15 amino acids. Germline loops: CDR1 MNHEY, CDR2 SVGAGI. The CDR3 loop reads CASSYGGQGNSPLHF. CDR3 DNA sequence: TGTGCCAGCAGCTACGGCGGACAGGGAAATTCACCCCTCCACTTT.

The chain links TRBV6-2 or TRBV6-3 to TRBJ2-7; possible D gene TRBD1, 5 bases. CDR1 and CDR2 (germline): MNHEY, SVGEGT. CDR3 length equals 14 residues. V dropped 5 bases and J dropped 4 bases, with 15 bases sitting between them. CDR3 region: CASSRGQPAYEQYF. As DNA, the CDR3 is TGTGCCAGCAGTAGGGGCCAGCCGGCATACGAGCAGTACTTC.

There are many counts of this clonotype. This chain joins TRBV28 and TRBJ2-7; TRBD2 matches at 8 bases. The germline CDR1 and CDR2 sequences are MDHEN and SYDVKM. CDR3 length: 15 amino acids. After removal of 2 bases from V and 5 bases from J, the junction contained 8 bases not matched to a gene. CDR3 region: CASSLPRGRRNEQYF. The CDR3 nucleotides read TGTGCCAGCAGTTTACCCCGCGGGAGGAGGAACGAGCAGTACTTC.

At least ten counts were recorded for this clonotype. The chain is built from TRBV28 and TRBJ2-3; weak D call: TRBD2 (7 bases). CDR3 length: 16 amino acids. V lost 4 bases to trimming and J lost 6 bases, with 20 bases between them. CDR1 is MDHEN, CDR2 SYDVKM, per germline. The CDR3 region is CASSSPQGGGSDTQYF. DNA of the CDR3: TGTGCCAGCAGTTCCCCTCAAGGGGGGGGGTCGGATACGCAGTATTTT.

By frequency in the sample, this clonotype is medium-sized (0.01 to 0.1%). The CDR3 DNA follows: TGTGCCAGCAGGCTAAGGGGAATTAACACTGAAGCTTTCTTT. Protein: CASRLRGINTEAFF. The gene calls are TRBV6-5 and TRBJ1-1, with TRBD1 as a possible D gene (5 bases). With 6 bases removed from V and 2 bases from J, the gap between germline ends came to 13 bases. Germline CDR1 is MNHEY and CDR2 is SVGAGI. The CDR3 extends over 14 amino acids.

This clonotype was counted at least ten times. This chain links TRBV11-2 with TRBJ2-5, with D hard to call. The CDR3 totals 13 residues. CDR1 SGHAT and CDR2 FQNNGV come from the germline V gene. Trimming cost V 1 base and J 3 bases, with 6 bases left between them. The CDR3 spells CASSLVQKETQYF. The CDR3 DNA reads TGTGCCAGCAGCTTAGTACAGAAAGAGACCCAGTACTTC.

This clonotype was recorded at least ten times. The rearrangement joins TRBV7-2 to TRBJ2-3; 9 nucleotides match TRBD2. CDR1 and CDR2 from the germline V gene are SGHTA and FQGNSA. The CDR3 is 16 amino acids. V was clipped by 2 bases and J by 4 bases; unmatched bases: 7. The CDR3 reads CASSLFIAGGPDTQYF. CDR3 in DNA: TGTGCCAGCAGCTTATTCATTGCGGGAGGGCCAGATACGCAGTATTTT.

With respect to this clonotype: At one boundary the junction diverges from the germline segment, which might be a read error. The genes are TRBV6-2 or TRBV6-3 and TRBJ2-1; the D is unclear. Germline CDR1 MNHEY, CDR2 SVGEGT. The CDR3 length is 11 residues. In DNA, the CDR3 is TGTGCTAGCAGTTACTTGGATGAGCAGTCCTTC. Translating it yields CASSYLDEQSF.

This clonotype was seen ten or more times. The chain carries TRBV3-1 and TRBJ1-6; the D is unclear. In germline, CDR1 is LGHDT, CDR2 YNNKEL (reference sequence). CDR3 length: 14 residues. The germline V and J ends were trimmed by 4 bases and 3 bases, with 7 bases remaining between them. CDR3 amino acids: CASSLRVYNSPLHF. The CDR3 bases are TGTGCCAGCAGCCTCCGGGTCTATAATTCACCCCTCCACTTT. Full variable domain (rest looked up from reference TRBV3-1 and TRBJ1-6): DTAVSQTPKYLVTQMGNDKSIKCEQNLGHDTMYWYKQDSKKFLKIMFSYNNKELIINETVPNRFSPKSPDKAHLNLHINSLELGDSAVYFCASSLRVYNSPLHFGNGTRLTVT.

In this sample, this clonotype turned up many times. The chain joins TRBV20-1 to TRBJ2-3, with 7 bases lining up with TRBD2. The V gene's germline CDR1 is DFQATT and CDR2 SNEGSKA (reference sequence). V lost 1 base to trimming and J lost 4 bases; unmatched junction nucleotides: 11. This CDR3 contains 16 residues. CDR3 sequence (DNA): TGCAGTGCTAGAGCGATTCGCGGACTAGGGGCAGATACGCAGTATTTT. Translated: CSARAIRGLGADTQYF.

This clonotype was seen at least ten times. The V gene is TRBV12-3 or TRBV12-4, the J gene TRBJ1-6; possible D gene TRBD1, 6 bases. The ends were cut back, 7 bases at V and 6 bases at J, with 16 bases in the middle. This CDR3 contains 15 residues. CDR3 residues: CASTSGTPTNSPLHF. The CDR3 region has the DNA TGTGCCAGCACCTCCGGGACACCTACTAATTCACCCCTCCACTTT.

This clonotype was recorded many times. This chain joins TRBV28 and TRBJ1-1; perhaps TRBD1 as D (6 bases). Germline CDR1 and CDR2: MDHEN and SYDVKM. The germline V and J ends were trimmed by 7 bases and 6 bases, with 18 bases remaining between them. The CDR3 sequence is 14 residues long. CDR3 region: CASTPRGVRPEAFF. The CDR3 DNA reads TGTGCCAGCACCCCTAGGGGGGTGCGGCCTGAAGCTTTCTTT. Based on the CDR3 plus reference TRBV28 and TRBJ1-1, the full variable domain is DVKVTQSSRYLVKRTGEKVFLECVQDMDHENMFWYRQDPGLGLRLIYFSYDVKMKEKGDIPEGYSVSREKKERFSLILESASTNQTSMYLCASTPRGVRPEAFFGQGTRLTVV.